These 29 T cell receptor beta chains share one sample of origin, sequenced in a study of T-cell memory formation after mild COVID-19. MiXCR was run by TCRdb on the 5' RACE reads, yielding one entry per CDR3 protein. The table has approximately 450,000 distinct CDR3 sequences, about 20% seen once. Sequenced input: PBMCs or a T cell subset sorted from them (not recorded which). The receptors originated from an adult woman who had mild COVID-19 (a few samples of this study predate the infection). Cell type and time point are not known.

The V gene is TRBV6-1, the J gene TRBJ1-4, with 9 nucleotides matching TRBD1. The CDR3 contains 16 residues. In germline, CDR1 is MNHNS, CDR2 SASEGT. V was clipped by 0 bases and J by 5 bases; unmatched bases: 4. The CDR3 reads CASSEAEGQGNEKLFF. CDR3 bases: TGTGCCAGCAGTGAAGCTGAGGGACAGGGCAATGAAAAACTGTTTTTT.

This chain uses TRBV4-2 with TRBJ1-5, with D hard to call. From germline, CDR1 is LGHNA and CDR2 YNFKEQ. Deletions cut 3 bases from V and 0 bases from J, with 9 bases between. The length of the CDR3 is 15 residues. DNA of the CDR3: TGTGCCAGCAGCCAGACCAGTCTTAGCAATCAGCCCCAGCATTTT. Encoded protein: CASSQTSLSNQPQHF.

The chain employs TRBV7-6 and TRBJ2-5, with 14 nucleotides matching TRBD2. V lost 7 bases to trimming and J lost 7 bases; unmatched junction nucleotides: 8. The CDR3 length is 15 residues. Per the germline V gene, CDR1 is SGHVS and CDR2 is FNYEAQ. CDR3 sequence: CASTRTSGGPGTQYF. In nucleotides, the CDR3 is TGTGCCAGCACCAGGACTAGCGGGGGGCCCGGGACCCAGTACTTC.

This clonotype was observed a few times. The chain links TRBV15 to TRBJ2-3; 11 bases align to TRBD2. Germline values: CDR1 LNHNV, CDR2 YYDKDF (reference sequence). With 0 bases clipped from V and 3 bases from J, the junction kept 5 bases outside the gene matches. The CDR3 spans 17 residues. CDR3 sequence reads: CATSRESASGRTDTQYF. As DNA, the CDR3 is TGTGCCACCAGCAGAGAGTCGGCTAGCGGGAGGACAGATACGCAGTATTTT.

The V gene is TRBV5-6, the J gene TRBJ1-3; perhaps TRBD1 as D (5 bases). The length of the CDR3 is 15 residues. The V gene lost 4 bases and the J gene lost 0 bases, with 11 bases spanning the gap. Germline V gene data show CDR1 as SGHDT and CDR2 as YYEEEE. This CDR3 is CASSPGALSGNTIYF. CDR3 coding DNA: TGTGCCAGCAGCCCCGGGGCCCTCTCTGGAAACACCATATATTTT.

This clonotype was seen at least ten times. The chain combines TRBV9 with TRBJ2-7; D might be TRBD2 (6 bases). Trimming took 3 bases from V and 7 from J, leaving 8 bases between them. CDR3 length equals 11 residues. Germline CDR1 and CDR2: SGDLS and YYNGEE. The DNA of the CDR3 is TGTGCCAGCAGCGCCGGGGGTGAGCAGTACTTC. Protein product: CASSAGGEQYF.

This sequence joins TRBV7-9 and TRBJ2-1; a possible D gene is TRBD2 (5 bases). V shed 0 bases and J shed 7 bases, with 10 bases lying between them. CDR3 length: 14 residues. Germline V gene data show CDR1 as SEHNR and CDR2 as FQNEAQ (reference sequence). DNA for the CDR3: TGTGCCAGCAGCTTAGCGGTAACGGGAAATGAGCAGTTCTTC. This codes for CASSLAVTGNEQFF.

In this sample, this clonotype turned up a few times. V gene TRBV29-1 combines with J gene TRBJ1-1; D is possibly TRBD1 (5 bases). Trimming took 0 bases from V and 8 from J, leaving 13 bases between them. This CDR3 region has 13 residues. Germline V gives CDR1 SQVTM, CDR2 ANQGSEA. The CDR3 reads CSVEDVAGLEAFF. The DNA of the CDR3 is TGCAGCGTTGAAGATGTGGCAGGGCTGGAAGCTTTCTTT.

This chain uses TRBV2 with TRBJ2-4; a weak D match, TRBD2 (6 bases). CDR1 is SNHLY and CDR2 is FYNNEI in the germline V gene. V lost 11 bases to trimming and J lost 7 bases, with 15 bases between them. CDR3 length equals 12 residues. CDR3 sequence: CAGHTGSNIQYF. In nucleotides, the CDR3 is TGTGCCGGACATACCGGGAGCAACATTCAGTACTTC.

This chain joins TRBV3-1 and TRBJ2-1; D might be TRBD1 (5 bases). V lost 3 bases, J lost 8 bases, and 17 bases lay in between. Looked up from germline, CDR1 is LGHDT and CDR2 is YNNKEL (reference sequence). The CDR3 runs 15 residues. CDR3: CASSHPRTVRDEQFF. The CDR3 DNA sequence: TGTGCCAGCAGCCACCCCCGGACGGTCAGGGATGAGCAGTTCTTC.

The chain recombines TRBV3-1 with TRBJ2-7; D is possibly TRBD1 or TRBD2 (5 bases each). This CDR3 region has 16 residues. Germline assignment: CDR1 LGHDT and CDR2 YNNKEL (reference sequence). Trimming cost V 0 bases and J 3 bases, with 15 bases left between them. DNA of the CDR3: TGTGCCAGCAGCCAAGAAGGGGCTAGCCGGCACTACGAGCAGTACTTC. Translated, it gives CASSQEGASRHYEQYF.

This clonotype was observed a handful of times. The chain recombines TRBV12-3 or TRBV12-4 with TRBJ1-2; 10 nucleotides align to TRBD1. J lost 6 bases, V lost 3 bases, and 13 bases had no gene match. CDR3 length: 17 residues. The chain's CDR3 is CASSFTTRGTGAHGYTF. CDR3 sequence (DNA): TGTGCCAGCAGTTTTACGACCCGGGGGACAGGGGCCCATGGCTACACCTTC.

The rearrangement links TRBV29-1 to TRBJ1-2; tentatively, D is TRBD1 (5 bases). There are 14 residues in the CDR3. The V and J ends lost 0 bases and 6 bases respectively, with 14 bases between them. Germline values: CDR1 SQVTM, CDR2 ANQGSEA. The CDR3 bases are TGCAGCGTTGAAGATCGTCCCAGGGCGAATGGCTACACCTTC. Protein: CSVEDRPRANGYTF.

The V and J genes are TRBV20-1 and TRBJ2-3; TRBD2 matches 7 bases. This CDR3 region has 15 residues. V lost 7 bases and J lost 3; bases outside the gene matches: 13. Germline values: CDR1 DFQATT, CDR2 SNEGSKA (reference sequence). The CDR3 nucleotides read TGCAGTGTCCCCAGCGGGACCCATGGGACAGATACGCAGTATTTT. This encodes CSVPSGTHGTDTQYF.

The CDR3 here is CASSSPAGYSYEQYF. For the CDR3, the DNA is TGTGCCAGCAGTTCCCCGGCAGGCTACTCCTACGAGCAGTACTTC. This chain uses TRBV27 with TRBJ2-7, with unresolved D. Germline CDR1 and CDR2: MNHEY and SMNVEV (reference sequence). V was trimmed by 4 bases and J by 0 bases, leaving 13 bases between them. The CDR3 has 15 residues.

The sample holds a few counts of this clonotype. The chain joins TRBV5-5 to TRBJ1-1; D not resolved. The germline gives CDR1 SGHKS, CDR2 YYEKEE (reference sequence). This CDR3 is 14 amino acids long. V gave up 3 bases and J gave up 1 base, with 10 bases separating them. The CDR3 DNA reads as TGTGCCAGCAGCTACGTTGGGCAGAACACTGAAGCTTTCTTT. This sequence encodes CASSYVGQNTEAFF.

This chain joins TRBV30 and TRBJ2-1; D uncertain. V was pared by 3 bases and J by 4 bases, with 4 bases between. CDR3 length: 11 residues. Germline values: CDR1 GTSNPN, CDR2 SVGIG (reference sequence). The CDR3 nucleotides are TGTGCCTGGAGGGCGTACAATGAGCAGTTCTTC. The encoded protein is CAWRAYNEQFF.

This chain links TRBV12-3 or TRBV12-4 with TRBJ1-1; D not resolved. This CDR3 is built from 12 residues. Trimming removed 8 bases at V and 0 bases at J, with 7 bases between. The CDR3 sequence: CASGVMNTEAFF. The CDR3 nucleotides are TGTGCCAGCGGAGTAATGAACACTGAAGCTTTCTTT.

With respect to this clonotype: Because the CDR3 is missing its conserved closing phenylalanine or tryptophan, this is likely a read error. CDR3 loop: CASSFTYDRQETQYL. DNA for the CDR3: TGTGCCAGCAGCTTTACATATGACAGGCAAGAGACCCAGTACCTC. V gene TRBV7-2 combines with J gene TRBJ2-5; maybe TRBD1 (6 bases). The CDR3 totals 15 residues. Germline CDR1 and CDR2: SGHTA and FQGNSA. The V gene lost 3 bases and the J gene lost 2 bases, with 13 bases spanning the gap.

This clonotype has at least ten counts. V and J are TRBV29-1 and TRBJ2-3, with TRBD2 matching over 9 bases. The CDR3 is made up of 14 amino acids. Per germline, CDR1 SQVTM and CDR2 ANQGSEA. The V segment lost 5 bases and the J segment 4 bases; nucleotides outside the gene matches: 7. CDR3 bases: TGCAGCGTTAATAGCGGGAGAGGTGCAGATACGCAGTATTTT. This encodes CSVNSGRGADTQYF.

V and J are TRBV7-9 and TRBJ1-2; 9 bases map to TRBD1. V gave up 5 bases and J gave up 7 bases; unmatched junction bases: 5. Per germline, CDR1 SEHNR and CDR2 FQNEAQ (reference sequence). The CDR3 loop spans 13 amino acids. CDR3 sequence (DNA): TGTGCCAGCAGCGGACAGGGGAACAGTGGCTACACCTTC. Its protein product is CASSGQGNSGYTF. Full variable domain (rest looked up from reference TRBV7-9 and TRBJ1-2): DTGVSQNPRHKITKRGQNVTFRCDPISEHNRLYWYRQTLGQGPEFLTYFQNEAQLEKSRLLSDRFSAERPKGSFSTLEIQRTEQGDSAMYLCASSGQGNSGYTFGSGTRLTVV.

Here the CDR3 reads CSVEEESDNTEAFF. CDR3 sequence (DNA): TGCAGCGTTGAAGAAGAGTCAGATAACACTGAAGCTTTCTTT. The chain couples TRBV29-1 to TRBJ1-1; no clear D gene. This CDR3 comprises 14 residues. The germline V and J ends were trimmed by 0 bases and 2 bases, with 10 bases remaining between them. Germline-derived CDR1 and CDR2 are SQVTM and ANQGSEA.

The V gene is TRBV18, the J gene TRBJ2-1; perhaps D is TRBD1 or TRBD2 (6 bases each). V dropped 2 bases and J dropped 3 bases, with 11 bases sitting between them. The CDR3 has 15 amino acids. From germline, CDR1 is KGHSH and CDR2 LQKENI. CDR3 nucleotides: TGTGCCAGCTCACCAGTCGGGGGCTACTACAATGAGCAGTTCTTC. Translated: CASSPVGGYYNEQFF.

The rearrangement links TRBV20-1 to TRBJ1-6; possible D gene TRBD1, 5 bases. The V end lost 2 bases, the J end lost 10 bases, and 18 bases lay between the germline ends. The germline V gene has CDR1 DFQATT and CDR2 SNEGSKA (reference sequence). The CDR3 has 15 amino acids. DNA for the CDR3: TGCAGTGCTAGACTCCGTGGGGGTTCGGAATCACCCCTCCACTTT. Residues: CSARLRGGSESPLHF.

The chain joins TRBV7-9 to TRBJ2-3; D not resolved. Germline assignment: CDR1 SEHNR and CDR2 FQNEAQ (reference sequence). V dropped 2 bases and J dropped 4 bases, with 13 bases sitting between them. The CDR3 length is 15 residues. Here the CDR3 reads CASSLIGDIADTQYF. The CDR3 DNA is TGTGCCAGCAGCTTAATCGGTGACATAGCAGATACGCAGTATTTT.

This clonotype was found a few times. V usage is TRBV7-9 and J usage is TRBJ2-3; D gene uncertain. Trimming removed 1 base from V and 5 bases from J, with 13 bases in between. Germline V gives CDR1 SEHNR, CDR2 FQNEAQ (reference sequence). This CDR3 has 15 amino acids. The CDR3 sequence: CASSLGRLFEDTQYF. The CDR3 region has the DNA TGTGCCAGCAGCTTAGGTCGACTCTTTGAAGATACGCAGTATTTT.

The CDR3 spells CASKRTGETQYF. The CDR3 nucleotides are TGTGCCAGCAAAAGGACTGGGGAGACCCAGTACTTC. The chain uses TRBV6-5 and TRBJ2-5; TRBD2 is a possible D gene (5 bases). Germline CDR1 is MNHEY and CDR2 is SVGAGI. This CDR3 is 12 amino acids long. Deletions cut 7 bases from V and 5 bases from J, with 11 bases between.

This clonotype showed up just a few times. V usage is TRBV20-1 and J usage is TRBJ2-3; the match to TRBD2 covers 11 bases. CDR1 and CDR2 from the germline V gene are DFQATT and SNEGSKA (reference sequence). The CDR3 contains 16 residues. V lost 4 bases to trimming and J lost 4 bases; unmatched junction nucleotides: 10. The DNA for the CDR3 is TGCAGTGCTACCTATCATAGCGGGAGGGTTGCAGATACGCAGTATTTT. Translation: CSATYHSGRVADTQYF.

This clonotype has a handful of counts. The chain is built from TRBV4-3 and TRBJ2-1; TRBD2 aligns across 7 bases. The CDR3 sequence is 16 residues long. Germline V gene lookup returns CDR1 LGHNA and CDR2 YSLEER. V dropped 0 bases and J dropped 6; count of bases not matched to a gene: 8. The CDR3 DNA sequence: TGCGCCAGCAGCCAAGAGCGGGACTACCAAGTCAATGAGCAGTTCTTC. Its protein product is CASSQERDYQVNEQFF.